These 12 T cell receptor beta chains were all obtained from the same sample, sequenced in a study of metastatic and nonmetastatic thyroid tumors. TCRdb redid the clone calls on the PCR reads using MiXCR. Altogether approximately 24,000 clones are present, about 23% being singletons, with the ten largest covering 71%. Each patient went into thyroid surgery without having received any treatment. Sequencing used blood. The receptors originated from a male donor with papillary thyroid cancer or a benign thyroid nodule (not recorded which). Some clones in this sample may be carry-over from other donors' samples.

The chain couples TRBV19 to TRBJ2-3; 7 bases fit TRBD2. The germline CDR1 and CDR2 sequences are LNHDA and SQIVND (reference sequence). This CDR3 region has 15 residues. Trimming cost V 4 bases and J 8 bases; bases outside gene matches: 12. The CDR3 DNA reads TGTGCCAGTAGTACTGGGACCATCTCGGGGGGTACGCAGTATTTT. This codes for CASSTGTISGGTQYF.

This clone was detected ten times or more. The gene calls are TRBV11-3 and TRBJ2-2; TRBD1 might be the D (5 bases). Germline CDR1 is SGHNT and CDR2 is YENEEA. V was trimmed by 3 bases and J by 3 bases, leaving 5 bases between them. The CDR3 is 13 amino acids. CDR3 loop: CASSFRDTGELFF. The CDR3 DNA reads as TGTGCCAGCAGCTTCAGGGACACCGGGGAGCTGTTTTTT. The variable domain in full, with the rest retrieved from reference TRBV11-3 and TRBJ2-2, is EAGVVQSPRYKIIEKKQPVAFWCNPISGHNTLYWYLQNLGQGPELLIRYENEEAVDDSQLPKDRFSAERLKGVDSTLKIQPAELGDSAVYLCASSFRDTGELFFGEGSRLTVL.

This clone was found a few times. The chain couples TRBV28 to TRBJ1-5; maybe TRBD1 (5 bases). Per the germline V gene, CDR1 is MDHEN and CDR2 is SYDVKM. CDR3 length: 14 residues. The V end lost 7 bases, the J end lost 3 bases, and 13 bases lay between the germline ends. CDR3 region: CASTGRSTNQPQHF. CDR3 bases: TGTGCCAGCACAGGGCGAAGTACCAATCAGCCCCAGCATTTT.

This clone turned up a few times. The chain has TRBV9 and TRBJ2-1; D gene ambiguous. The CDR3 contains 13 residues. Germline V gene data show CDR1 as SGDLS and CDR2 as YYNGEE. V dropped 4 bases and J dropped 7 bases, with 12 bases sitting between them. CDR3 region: CASSLHDENEQFF. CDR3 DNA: TGTGCCAGCAGCCTTCACGACGAAAATGAGCAGTTCTTC. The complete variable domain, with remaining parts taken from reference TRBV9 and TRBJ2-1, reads DSGVTQTPKHLITATGQRVTLRCSPRSGDLSVYWYQQSLDQGLQFLIQYYNGEERAKGNILERFSAQQFPDLHSELNLSSLELGDSALYFCASSLHDENEQFFGPGTRLTVL.

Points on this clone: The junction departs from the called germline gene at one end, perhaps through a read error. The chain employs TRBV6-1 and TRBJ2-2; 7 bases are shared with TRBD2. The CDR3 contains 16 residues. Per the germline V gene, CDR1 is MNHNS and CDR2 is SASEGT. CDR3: CASSLGQAGPTGERFF. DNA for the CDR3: TGTGCAAGCAGTCTTGGACAAGCGGGGCCCACCGGGGAGCGGTTTTTT.

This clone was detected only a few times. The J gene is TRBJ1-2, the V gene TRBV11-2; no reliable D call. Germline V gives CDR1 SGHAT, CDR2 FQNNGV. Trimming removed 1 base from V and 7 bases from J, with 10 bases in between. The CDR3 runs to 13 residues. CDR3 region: CASSLGLDRGYTF. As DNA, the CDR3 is TGTGCCAGCAGCTTAGGGCTCGATCGTGGCTACACCTTC.

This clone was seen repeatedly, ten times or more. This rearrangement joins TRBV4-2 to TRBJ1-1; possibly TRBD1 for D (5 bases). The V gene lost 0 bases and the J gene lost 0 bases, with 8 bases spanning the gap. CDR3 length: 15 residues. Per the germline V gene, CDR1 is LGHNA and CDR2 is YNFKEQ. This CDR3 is CASSQDQGMNTEAFF. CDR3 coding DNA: TGTGCCAGCAGCCAAGATCAGGGTATGAACACTGAAGCTTTCTTT.

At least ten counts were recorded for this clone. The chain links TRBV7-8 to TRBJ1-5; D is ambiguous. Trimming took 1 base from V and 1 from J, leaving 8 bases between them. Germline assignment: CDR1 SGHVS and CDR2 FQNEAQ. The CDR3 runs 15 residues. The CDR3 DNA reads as TGTGCCAGCAGCTTAGATGGAAACAGCAATCAGCCCCAGCATTTT. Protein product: CASSLDGNSNQPQHF.

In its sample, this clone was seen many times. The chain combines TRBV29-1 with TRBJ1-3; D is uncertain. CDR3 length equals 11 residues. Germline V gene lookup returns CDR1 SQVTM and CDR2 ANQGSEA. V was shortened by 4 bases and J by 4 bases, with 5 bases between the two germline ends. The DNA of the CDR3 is TGCAGCGTTGTTTCCGGAAACACCATATATTTT. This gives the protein CSVVSGNTIYF.

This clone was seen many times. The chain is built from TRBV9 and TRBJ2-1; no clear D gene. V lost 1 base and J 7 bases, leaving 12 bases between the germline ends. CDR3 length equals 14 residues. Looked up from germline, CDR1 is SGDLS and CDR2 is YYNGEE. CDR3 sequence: CASSVSTQMNEQFF. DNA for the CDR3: TGTGCCAGCAGCGTATCCACCCAGATGAATGAGCAGTTCTTC.

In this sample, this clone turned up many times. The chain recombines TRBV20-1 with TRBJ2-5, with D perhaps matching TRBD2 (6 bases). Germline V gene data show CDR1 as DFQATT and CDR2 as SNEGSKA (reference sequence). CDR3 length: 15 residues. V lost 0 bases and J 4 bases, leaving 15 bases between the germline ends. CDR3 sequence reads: CSARDSEGLTETQYF. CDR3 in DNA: TGCAGTGCTAGAGATTCGGAGGGCCTGACAGAGACCCAGTACTTC.

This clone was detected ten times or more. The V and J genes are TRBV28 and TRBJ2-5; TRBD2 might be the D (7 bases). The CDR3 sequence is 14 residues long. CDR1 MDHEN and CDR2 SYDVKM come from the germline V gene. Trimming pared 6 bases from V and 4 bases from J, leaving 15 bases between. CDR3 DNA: TGTGCCAGCAGCGATGGGGGGGCGCGAGAGACCCAGTACTTC. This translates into CASSDGGARETQYF.